This T cell receptor beta chain comes out of a study of blood T cell repertoires in COVID-19. The germline gives CDR1 SNHLY, CDR2 FYNNEI. The CDR3 length is 15 residues. V trimming: 0 bases; J trimming: 5 bases; junction bases outside the gene matches: 5. Source study methods: Reference gene primer amplification in the assay estimated nucleated cell counts. Sequencing used immunoSEQ multiplex PCR; TCRdb keeps in-frame clones, though not all of them. The V and J calls and clone size come from that table; D and trimming were worked out from the DNA. This table holds about 140,000 clones, roughly 80% found once.

Material for sequencing was peripheral blood. The clonotype was recovered from a human donor in a cohort sampled during active COVID-19. The V gene is TRBV2, the J gene TRBJ2-3; the match to TRBD2 covers 7 bases. The CDR3 DNA reads as TGTGCCAGCAGTGAAGCGAAGGGGAGGGTAGATACGCAGTATTTT. Translating it yields CASSEAKGRVDTQYF.